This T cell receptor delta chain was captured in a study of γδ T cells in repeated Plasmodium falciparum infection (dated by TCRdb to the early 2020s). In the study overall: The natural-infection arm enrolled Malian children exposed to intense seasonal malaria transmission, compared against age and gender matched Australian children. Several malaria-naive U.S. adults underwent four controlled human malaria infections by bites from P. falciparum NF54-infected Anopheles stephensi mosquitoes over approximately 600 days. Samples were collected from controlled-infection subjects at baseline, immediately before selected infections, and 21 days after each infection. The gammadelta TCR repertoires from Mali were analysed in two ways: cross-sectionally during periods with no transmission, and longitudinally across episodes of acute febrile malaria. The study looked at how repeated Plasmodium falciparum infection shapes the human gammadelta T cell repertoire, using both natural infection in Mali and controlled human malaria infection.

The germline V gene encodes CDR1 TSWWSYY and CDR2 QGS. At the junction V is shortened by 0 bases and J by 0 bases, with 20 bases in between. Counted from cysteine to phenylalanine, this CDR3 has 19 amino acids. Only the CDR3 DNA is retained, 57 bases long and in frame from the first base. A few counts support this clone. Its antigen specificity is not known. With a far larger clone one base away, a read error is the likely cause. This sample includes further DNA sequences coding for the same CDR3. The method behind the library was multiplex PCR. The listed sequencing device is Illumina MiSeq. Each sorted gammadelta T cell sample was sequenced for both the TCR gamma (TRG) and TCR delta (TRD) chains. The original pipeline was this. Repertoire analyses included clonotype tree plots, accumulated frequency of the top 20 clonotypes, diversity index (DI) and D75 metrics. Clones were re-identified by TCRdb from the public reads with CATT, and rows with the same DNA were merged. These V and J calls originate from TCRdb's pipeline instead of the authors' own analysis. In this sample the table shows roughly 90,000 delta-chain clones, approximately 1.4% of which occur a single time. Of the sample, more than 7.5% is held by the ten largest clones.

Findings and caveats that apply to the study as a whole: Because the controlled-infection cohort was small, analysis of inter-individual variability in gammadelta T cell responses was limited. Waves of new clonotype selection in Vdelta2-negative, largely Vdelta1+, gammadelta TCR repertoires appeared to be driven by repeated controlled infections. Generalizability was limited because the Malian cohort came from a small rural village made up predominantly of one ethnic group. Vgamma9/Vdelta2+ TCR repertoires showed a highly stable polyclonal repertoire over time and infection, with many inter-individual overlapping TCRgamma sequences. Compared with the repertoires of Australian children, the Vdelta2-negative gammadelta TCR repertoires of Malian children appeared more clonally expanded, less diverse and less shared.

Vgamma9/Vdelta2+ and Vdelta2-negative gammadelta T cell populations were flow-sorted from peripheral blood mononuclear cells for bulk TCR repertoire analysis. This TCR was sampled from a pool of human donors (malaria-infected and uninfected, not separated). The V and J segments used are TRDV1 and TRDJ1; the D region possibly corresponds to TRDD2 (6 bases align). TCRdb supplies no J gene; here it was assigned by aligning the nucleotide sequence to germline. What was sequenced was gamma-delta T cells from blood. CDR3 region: CALGELVLPPGWNTDKLIF. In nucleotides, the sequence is TGTGCTCTTGGGGAACTTGTGCTTCCTCCCGGATGGAACACCGATAAACTCATCTTT.